Listed below are T cell receptor beta chains from one sample, sequenced in a study of OX40 agonist ivuxolimab in advanced cancers. Assay used: immunoSEQ multiplex PCR; TCRdb lists only in-frame clones, some missing. The sample contains 67,000 or so clones, about nine tenths of which appear only once. The sample was CD4+ or CD8+ T cells sorted from blood, taken in a trial of the OX40 agonist ivuxolimab. The receptors derive from an adult with an advanced solid tumor such as melanoma, head and neck, liver or kidney cancer. Both conserved end residues are part of each CDR3. A D gene is named only where the DNA matches it firmly. Size tells how often a clone was seen (once, few, many) or the class of an expanded clone, and some rows leave it out.

TRBD1,TRBJ1-4,TRBV5-1,.,15,CASSLVPGGSEKLFF,TGCGCCAGCAGCTTGGTTCCAGGGGGCAGTGAAAAACTGTTTTTT
TRBD1,TRBJ1-1,TRBV5-4,.,15,CASSFPGQRGTEAFF,TGTGCCAGCAGCTTCCCGGGACAGCGGGGCACTGAAGCTTTCTTT
TRBD2,TRBJ2-2,TRBV6-4,.,15,CASSDRRGGTGELFF,TGTGCCAGCAGTGACCGACGGGGGGGCACCGGGGAGCTGTTTTTT
.,TRBJ1-5,TRBV19,once,12,CASRYSNQPQHF,TGTGCCAGTCGTTATAGCAATCAGCCCCAGCATTTT
TRBD1,TRBJ2-7,TRBV7-2,.,15,CASSFSGTGGYEQYF,TGTGCCAGCAGCTTCTCCGGGACAGGAGGCTACGAGCAGTACTTC
.,TRBJ2-2,TRBV5-1,.,13,CASSFEGTGELFF,TGCGCCAGCAGCTTCGAGGGAACCGGGGAGCTGTTTTTT
.,TRBJ2-2,TRBV4-1,.,14,CASSLAKWTGELFF,TGCGCCAGCAGCCTAGCTAAGTGGACCGGGGAGCTGTTTTTT
.,TRBJ2-3,TRBV30,.,15,CAWRSSSRYTDTQYF,TGTGCCTGGAGAAGCTCCAGCCGGTACACAGATACGCAGTATTTT
.,TRBJ2-5,TRBV15,.,15,CATSRVRLLQETQYF,TGTGCCACCAGCAGAGTGCGACTCCTCCAAGAGACCCAGTACTTC
.,TRBJ2-7,TRBV27,few,12,CASTSVGGEQYF,TGTGCCAGCACCTCGGTTGGGGGCGAGCAGTACTTC
TRBD1,TRBJ2-2,TRBV19,.,16,CASSETRTGTTGELFF,TGTGCCAGTAGTGAAACGCGGACAGGGACCACCGGGGAGCTGTTTTTT
.,TRBJ1-4,TRBV6-1,once,13,CASTRTGGEKLFF,TGTGCCAGCACCCGGACGGGAGGTGAAAAACTGTTTTTT
.,TRBJ1-2,TRBV30,.,14,CAWSLSAGSHGYTF,TGTGCCTGGAGCCTAAGTGCAGGGTCCCATGGCTACACCTTC
TRBD1,TRBJ1-2,TRBV5-5,.,14,CASSPGDRANGYTF,TGTGCCAGCAGCCCTGGTGACAGGGCGAATGGCTACACCTTC
.,TRBJ1-3,TRBV5-4,.,12,CASSSYGNTIYF,TGTGCCAGCAGCTCGTATGGAAACACCATATATTTT
TRBD1,TRBJ2-1,TRBV25-1,.,15,CASSIGTGAINEQFF,TGTGCCAGCAGCATAGGGACAGGGGCCATCAATGAGCAGTTCTTC
TRBD1,TRBJ2-2,TRBV6-1,once,15,CASRRQGMGTGELFF,TGTGCCAGCAGAAGACAGGGGATGGGAACCGGGGAGCTGTTTTTT
.,TRBJ2-1,TRBV6-1,.,12,CASSELGGPQFF,TGTGCCAGCAGTGAACTAGGGGGGCCTCAGTTCTTC
TRBD2,TRBJ2-7,TRBV6-5,.,16,CASSYSNPEWGGEQYF,TGTGCCAGCAGTTACTCGAATCCTGAGTGGGGGGGCGAGCAGTACTTC
TRBD1,TRBJ1-2,TRBV5-1,.,15,CASSHGTGTSYGYTF,TGCGCCAGCAGCCACGGGACAGGGACGAGCTATGGCTACACCTTC
.,TRBJ2-3,TRBV6-1,.,16,CASSEAFFRGGDTQYF,TGTGCCAGCAGTGAAGCCTTCTTCAGGGGCGGAGATACGCAGTATTTT
TRBD2,TRBJ2-7,TRBV7-8,.,15,CASTPTAGGKYEQYF,TGTGCCAGCACCCCTACAGCGGGGGGGAAATACGAGCAGTACTTC
.,TRBJ2-7,TRBV11-2,once,13,CASSSQTAYEQYF,TGTGCCAGCAGCTCCCAGACAGCCTACGAGCAGTACTTC
TRBD2,TRBJ2-1,TRBV7-6,.,15,CASSPRRLAANEQFF,TGTGCCAGCAGCCCACGAAGACTAGCGGCCAATGAGCAGTTCTTC
.,TRBJ1-2,TRBV6-6,once,13,CASSPRESYGYTF,TGTGCCAGCAGTCCTAGGGAGAGTTATGGCTACACCTTC
.,TRBJ2-2,TRBV5-1,.,13,CASSLAYTGELFF,TGCGCCAGCAGCTTGGCATACACCGGGGAGCTGTTTTTT
TRBD2,TRBJ2-7,TRBV10-2,.,15,CASRELAGTSYEQYF,TGCGCCAGCAGAGAACTAGCGGGGACCTCCTACGAGCAGTACTTC
.,TRBJ2-2,TRBV6-1,few,14,CASSWKGASGELFF,TGTGCCAGCAGTTGGAAGGGCGCCTCCGGGGAGCTGTTTTTT
.,TRBJ1-6,TRBV6-1,few,16,CASSEYGDVYNSPLHF,TGTGCCAGCAGTGAATATGGGGACGTCTATAATTCACCCCTCCACTTT
TRBD1,TRBJ2-7,TRBV5-1,.,14,CASSSGQGLYEQYF,TGCGCCAGCAGCTCGGGACAGGGGCTCTACGAGCAGTACTTC
.,TRBJ2-2,TRBV9,.,16,CASSPGLQGGTGELFF,TGTGCCAGCAGCCCAGGGCTACAGGGCGGGACCGGGGAGCTGTTTTTT
.,TRBJ1-1,TRBV19,.,15,CASSMVINRATEAFF,TGTGCCAGTAGTATGGTGATTAACAGGGCCACTGAAGCTTTCTTT
TRBD1,TRBJ1-4,TRBV7-2,.,16,CASSLAPRTGAEKLFF,TGTGCCAGCAGCTTAGCGCCTCGGACAGGTGCTGAAAAACTGTTTTTT
TRBD1,TRBJ2-7,TRBV5-1,.,15,CASSWRGQGADEQYF,TGCGCCAGCAGCTGGAGGGGACAGGGGGCCGACGAGCAGTACTTC
TRBD2,TRBJ2-2,TRBV6-1,.,15,CASKTLAGYTGELFF,TGTGCCAGCAAGACACTAGCGGGGTACACCGGGGAGCTGTTTTTT
.,TRBJ1-1,TRBV6-1,.,13,CASSVNRNTEAFF,TGTGCCAGCAGTGTTAACAGGAACACTGAAGCTTTCTTT
TRBD1,TRBJ1-1,TRBV27,.,16,CASSFSPWTGITEAFF,TGTGCCAGCAGTTTCTCCCCCTGGACAGGGATCACTGAAGCTTTCTTT